The T cell receptor (beta chain) described here comes from a study of blood T cell repertoires in COVID-19. CDR3 size: 15 residues. Germline CDR1 is MNHNY and CDR2 is SVGAGI (reference sequence). V lost 6 bases, J lost 4 bases, and 8 bases stayed unmatched. Produced via immunoSEQ multiplex PCR; TCRdb's table is partial and in-frame only. In the table there are around 240,000 clones, around 80% of which are singletons. The chain uses TRBV6-6 and TRBJ2-1; the match to TRBD2 covers 8 bases. The receptor was derived from a woman of 80 years or more with acute or convalescent COVID-19. Material for sequencing was peripheral blood. The CDR3 nucleotides read TGTGCCAGCAGAAACCTAGCGGGCGGGTACAATGAGCAGTTCTTC. Translating gives CASRNLAGGYNEQFF.